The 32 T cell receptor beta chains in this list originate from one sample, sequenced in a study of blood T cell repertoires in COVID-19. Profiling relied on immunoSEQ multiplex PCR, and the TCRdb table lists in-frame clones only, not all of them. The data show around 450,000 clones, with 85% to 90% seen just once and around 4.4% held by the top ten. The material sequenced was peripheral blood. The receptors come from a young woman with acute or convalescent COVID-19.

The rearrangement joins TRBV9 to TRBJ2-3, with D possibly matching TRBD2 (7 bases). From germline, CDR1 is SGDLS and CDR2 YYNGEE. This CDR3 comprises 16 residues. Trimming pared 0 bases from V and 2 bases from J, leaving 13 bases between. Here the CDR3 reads CASSVEGGPTTDTQYF. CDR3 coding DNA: TGTGCCAGCAGCGTAGAGGGGGGGCCGACCACAGATACGCAGTATTTT.

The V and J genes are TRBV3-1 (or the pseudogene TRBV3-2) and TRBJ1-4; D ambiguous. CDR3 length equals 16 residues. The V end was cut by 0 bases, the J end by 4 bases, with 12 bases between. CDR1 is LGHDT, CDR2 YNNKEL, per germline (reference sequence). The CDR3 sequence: CASSQDFPSGNEKLFF. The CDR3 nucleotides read TGTGCCAGCAGCCAAGATTTCCCCAGCGGTAATGAAAAACTGTTTTTT.

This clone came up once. Written as DNA, the CDR3 is TGTGCCAGCAGTGAATCTGGCGGTGAAGCTTTCTTT. This translates into CASSESGGEAFF. J is TRBJ1-1 and V is TRBV2, with D uncertain. Trimming took off 2 bases at V and 7 bases at J, with 8 bases between the two ends. The germline CDR1 and CDR2 sequences are SNHLY and FYNNEI. This CDR3 contains 12 residues.

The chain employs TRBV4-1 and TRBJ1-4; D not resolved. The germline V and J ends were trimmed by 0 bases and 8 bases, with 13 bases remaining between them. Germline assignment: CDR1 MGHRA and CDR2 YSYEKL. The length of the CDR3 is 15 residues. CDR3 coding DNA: TGCGCCAGCAGCCAAGACCACAGTTCTTGGGAAAAACTGTTTTTT. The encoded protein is CASSQDHSSWEKLFF.

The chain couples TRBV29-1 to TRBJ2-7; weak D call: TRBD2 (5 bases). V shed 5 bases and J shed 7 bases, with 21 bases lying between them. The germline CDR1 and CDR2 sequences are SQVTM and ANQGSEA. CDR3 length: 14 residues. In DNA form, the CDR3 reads TGCAGCGTTTTCGGGTGGGAGCCCGAACTTGAGCAGTACTTC. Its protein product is CSVFGWEPELEQYF.

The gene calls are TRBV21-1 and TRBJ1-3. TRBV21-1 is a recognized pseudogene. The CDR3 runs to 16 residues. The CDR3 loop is CASSMGTAADGNTIYF. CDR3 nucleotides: TGTGCCAGCAGCATGGGGACTGCGGCGGACGGAAACACCATATATTTT.

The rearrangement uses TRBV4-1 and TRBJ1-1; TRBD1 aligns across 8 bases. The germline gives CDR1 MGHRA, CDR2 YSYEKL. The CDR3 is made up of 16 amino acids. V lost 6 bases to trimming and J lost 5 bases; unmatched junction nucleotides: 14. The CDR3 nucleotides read TGCGCCAGCAGGCTTTACACGGGGACAGGAAAAACTGAAGCTTTCTTT. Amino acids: CASRLYTGTGKTEAFF.

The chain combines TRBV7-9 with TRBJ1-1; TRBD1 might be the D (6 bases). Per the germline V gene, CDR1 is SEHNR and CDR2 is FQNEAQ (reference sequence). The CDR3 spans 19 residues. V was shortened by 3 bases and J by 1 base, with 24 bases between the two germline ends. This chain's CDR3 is CASSFRNLQDRLWNTEAFF. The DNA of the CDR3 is TGTGCCAGCAGCTTCAGAAATCTTCAGGACAGACTTTGGAACACTGAAGCTTTCTTT.

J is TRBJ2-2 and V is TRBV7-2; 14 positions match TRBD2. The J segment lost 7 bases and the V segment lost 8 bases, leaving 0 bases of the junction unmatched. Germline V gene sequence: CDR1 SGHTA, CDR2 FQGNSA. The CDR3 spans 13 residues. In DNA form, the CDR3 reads TGTGCCAGCGGGACTAGCGGGGGCGGGGAGCTGTTTTTT. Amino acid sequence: CASGTSGGGELFF.

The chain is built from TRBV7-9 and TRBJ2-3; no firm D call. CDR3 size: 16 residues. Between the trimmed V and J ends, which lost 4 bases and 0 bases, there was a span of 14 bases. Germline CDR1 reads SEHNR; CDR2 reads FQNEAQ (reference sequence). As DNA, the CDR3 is TGTGCCAGCAGCTCCCTTACTATCACGAGCACAGATACGCAGTATTTT. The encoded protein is CASSSLTITSTDTQYF.

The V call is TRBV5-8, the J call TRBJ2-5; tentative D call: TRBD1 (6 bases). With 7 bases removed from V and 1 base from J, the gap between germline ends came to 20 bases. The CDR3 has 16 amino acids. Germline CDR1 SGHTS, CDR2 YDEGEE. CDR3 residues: CASPSPPGQAQETQYF. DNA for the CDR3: TGTGCCAGCCCCTCACCCCCGGGACAAGCCCAAGAGACCCAGTACTTC. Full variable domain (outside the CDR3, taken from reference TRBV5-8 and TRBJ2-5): EAGVTQSPTHLIKTRGQQATLRCSPISGHTSVYWYQQALGLGLQFLLWYDEGEERNRGNFPPRFSGRQFPNYSSELNVNALELEDSALYLCASPSPPGQAQETQYFGPGTRLLVL.

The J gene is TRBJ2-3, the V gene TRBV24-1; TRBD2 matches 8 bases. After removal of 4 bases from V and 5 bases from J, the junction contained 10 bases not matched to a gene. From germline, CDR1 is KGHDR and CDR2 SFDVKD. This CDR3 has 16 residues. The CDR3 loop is CATSDPRLRGGDTQYF. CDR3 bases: TGTGCCACCAGTGACCCACGCCTTCGGGGGGGAGATACGCAGTATTTT.

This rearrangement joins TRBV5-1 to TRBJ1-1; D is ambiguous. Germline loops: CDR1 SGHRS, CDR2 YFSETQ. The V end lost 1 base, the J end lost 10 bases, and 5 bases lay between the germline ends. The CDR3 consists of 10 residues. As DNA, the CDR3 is TGCGCCAGCAGCTTGAACGGAGCTTTCTTT. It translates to CASSLNGAFF.

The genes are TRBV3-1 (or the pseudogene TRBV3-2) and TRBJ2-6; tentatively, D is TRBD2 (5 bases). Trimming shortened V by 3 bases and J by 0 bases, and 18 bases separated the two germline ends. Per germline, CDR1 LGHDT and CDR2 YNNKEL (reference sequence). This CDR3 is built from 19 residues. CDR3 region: CASSHKGRGRNSGANVLTF. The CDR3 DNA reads TGTGCCAGCAGCCATAAGGGCCGGGGTCGTAACTCTGGGGCCAACGTCCTGACTTTC.

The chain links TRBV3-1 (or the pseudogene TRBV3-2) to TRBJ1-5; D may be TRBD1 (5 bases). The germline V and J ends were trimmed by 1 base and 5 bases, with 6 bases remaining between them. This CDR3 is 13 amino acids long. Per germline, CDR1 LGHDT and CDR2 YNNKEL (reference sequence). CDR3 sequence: CASSQGRDQPQHF. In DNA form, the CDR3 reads TGTGCCAGCAGCCAAGGCAGGGATCAGCCCCAGCATTTT.

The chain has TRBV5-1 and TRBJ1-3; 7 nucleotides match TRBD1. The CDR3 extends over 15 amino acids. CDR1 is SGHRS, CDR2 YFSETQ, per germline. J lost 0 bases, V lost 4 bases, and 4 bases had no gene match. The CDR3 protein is CASSLTGFSGNTIYF. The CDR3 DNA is TGCGCCAGCAGCCTGACAGGGTTCTCTGGAAACACCATATATTTT.

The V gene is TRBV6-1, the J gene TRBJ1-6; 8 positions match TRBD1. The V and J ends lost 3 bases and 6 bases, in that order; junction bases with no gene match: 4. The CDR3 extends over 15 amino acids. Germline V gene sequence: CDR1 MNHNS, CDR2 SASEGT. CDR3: CASSDRTGFNSPLHF. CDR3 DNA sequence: TGTGCCAGCAGTGACCGGACAGGGTTTAATTCACCCCTCCACTTT.

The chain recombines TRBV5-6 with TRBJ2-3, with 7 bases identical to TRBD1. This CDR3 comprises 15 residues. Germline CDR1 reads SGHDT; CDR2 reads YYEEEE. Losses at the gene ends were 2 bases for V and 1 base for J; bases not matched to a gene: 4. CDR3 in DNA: TGTGCCAGCAGCTTACAGGGGTTCCGCACAGATACGCAGTATTTT. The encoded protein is CASSLQGFRTDTQYF.

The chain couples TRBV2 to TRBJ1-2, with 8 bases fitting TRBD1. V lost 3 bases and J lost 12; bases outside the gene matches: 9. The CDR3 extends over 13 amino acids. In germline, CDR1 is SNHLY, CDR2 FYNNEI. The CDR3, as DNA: TGTGCCAGCAGTGATGGCAGGGGGCAAGATCACACCTTC. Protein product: CASSDGRGQDHTF. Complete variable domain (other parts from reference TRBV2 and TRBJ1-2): EPEVTQTPSHQVTQMGQEVILRCVPISNHLYFYWYRQILGQKVEFLVSFYNNEISEKSEIFDDQFSVERPDGSNFTLKIRSTKLEDSAMYFCASSDGRGQDHTFGSGTRLTVV.

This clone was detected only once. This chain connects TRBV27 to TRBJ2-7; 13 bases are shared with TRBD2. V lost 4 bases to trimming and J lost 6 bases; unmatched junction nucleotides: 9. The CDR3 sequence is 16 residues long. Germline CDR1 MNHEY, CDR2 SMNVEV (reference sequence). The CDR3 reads CASSSLTSGGAGEQYF. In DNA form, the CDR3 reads TGTGCCAGCAGTTCGTTAACTAGCGGGGGGGCCGGCGAGCAGTACTTC.

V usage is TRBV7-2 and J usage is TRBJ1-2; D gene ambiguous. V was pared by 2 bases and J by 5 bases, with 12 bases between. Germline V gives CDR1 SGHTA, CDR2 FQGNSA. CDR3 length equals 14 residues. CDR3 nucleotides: TGTGCCAGCAGCTTAAGTGGGCAACTTTATGGCTACACCTTC. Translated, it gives CASSLSGQLYGYTF.

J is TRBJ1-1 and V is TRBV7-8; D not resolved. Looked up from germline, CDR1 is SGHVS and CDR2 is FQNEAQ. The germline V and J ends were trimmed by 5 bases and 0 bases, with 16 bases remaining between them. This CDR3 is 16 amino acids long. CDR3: CASSPRSRTLNTEAFF. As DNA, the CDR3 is TGTGCCAGCAGCCCACGCTCCCGGACTCTGAACACTGAAGCTTTCTTT.

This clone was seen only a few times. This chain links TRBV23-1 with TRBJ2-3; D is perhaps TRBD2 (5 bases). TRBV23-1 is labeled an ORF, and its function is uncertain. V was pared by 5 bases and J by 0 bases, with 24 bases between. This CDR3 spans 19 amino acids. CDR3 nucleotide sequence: TGCGCCAGCAGTAAATTCCGGGATACCGACCTTGATAGCACAGATACGCAGTATTTT. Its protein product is CASSKFRDTDLDSTDTQYF.

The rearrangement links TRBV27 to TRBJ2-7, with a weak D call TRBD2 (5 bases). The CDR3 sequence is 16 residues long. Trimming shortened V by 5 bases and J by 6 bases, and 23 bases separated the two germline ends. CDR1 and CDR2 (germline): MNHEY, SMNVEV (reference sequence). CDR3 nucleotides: TGTGCCAGCAGTCCGAGGACTCTAAACCCCTTGGGCGAGCAGTACTTC. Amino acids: CASSPRTLNPLGEQYF.

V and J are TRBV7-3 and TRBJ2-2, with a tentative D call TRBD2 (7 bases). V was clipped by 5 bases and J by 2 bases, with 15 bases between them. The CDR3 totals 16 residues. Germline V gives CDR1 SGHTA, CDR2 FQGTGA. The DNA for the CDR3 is TGTGCCAGCAGCCCCAGGGGAGGGGTAAACACCGGGGAGCTGTTTTTT. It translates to CASSPRGGVNTGELFF.

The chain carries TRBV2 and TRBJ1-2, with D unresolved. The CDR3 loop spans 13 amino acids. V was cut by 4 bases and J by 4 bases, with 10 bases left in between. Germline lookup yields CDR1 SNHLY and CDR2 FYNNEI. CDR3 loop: CASSVTESYGYTF. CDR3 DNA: TGTGCCAGCAGTGTCACAGAAAGCTATGGCTACACCTTC.

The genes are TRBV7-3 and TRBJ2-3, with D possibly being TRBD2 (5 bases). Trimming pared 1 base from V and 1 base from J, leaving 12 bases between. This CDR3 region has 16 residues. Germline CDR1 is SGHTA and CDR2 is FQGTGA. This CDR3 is CASSLNPGRGTDTQYF. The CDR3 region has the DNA TGTGCCAGCAGCTTAAACCCGGGAAGGGGCACAGATACGCAGTATTTT.

CDR3 DNA sequence: TGTGCCAGCAGTTACTCGGAGTCGGGGGAGCAGTACTTC. Amino acid sequence: CASSYSESGEQYF. The V and J genes are TRBV6-5 and TRBJ2-7; maybe TRBD2 (5 bases). The CDR3 is 13 amino acids. Trimming took 0 bases from V and 7 from J, leaving 10 bases between them. Germline CDR1 and CDR2: MNHEY and SVGAGI.

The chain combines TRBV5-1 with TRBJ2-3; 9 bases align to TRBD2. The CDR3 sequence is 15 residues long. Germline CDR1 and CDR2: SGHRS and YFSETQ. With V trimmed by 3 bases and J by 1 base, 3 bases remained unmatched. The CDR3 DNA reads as TGCGCCAGCAGCTCTAGCGGGGTTCGCACAGATACGCAGTATTTT. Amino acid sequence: CASSSSGVRTDTQYF.

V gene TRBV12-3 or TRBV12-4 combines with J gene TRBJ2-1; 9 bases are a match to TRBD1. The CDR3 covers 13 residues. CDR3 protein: CLSGTGLNNEQFF. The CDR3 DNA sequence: TGTCTCTCGGGGACAGGGCTCAACAATGAGCAGTTCTTC.

CDR3 coding DNA: TGCAGCGCGCTAACTAGTCCCTCGGGAGATACGCAGTATTTT. Amino acids: CSALTSPSGDTQYF. V and J are TRBV29-1 and TRBJ2-3, with D tentatively TRBD2 (5 bases). Per germline, CDR1 SQVTM and CDR2 ANQGSEA. CDR3 length: 14 residues. The germline V and J ends were trimmed by 7 bases and 5 bases, with 19 bases remaining between them.

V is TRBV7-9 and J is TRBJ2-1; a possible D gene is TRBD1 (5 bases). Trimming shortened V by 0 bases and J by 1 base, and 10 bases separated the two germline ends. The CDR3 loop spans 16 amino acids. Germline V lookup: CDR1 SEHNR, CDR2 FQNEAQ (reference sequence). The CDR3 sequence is CASSLAGQGSYNEQFF. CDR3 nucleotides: TGTGCCAGCAGCTTAGCGGGGCAGGGTTCCTACAATGAGCAGTTCTTC.